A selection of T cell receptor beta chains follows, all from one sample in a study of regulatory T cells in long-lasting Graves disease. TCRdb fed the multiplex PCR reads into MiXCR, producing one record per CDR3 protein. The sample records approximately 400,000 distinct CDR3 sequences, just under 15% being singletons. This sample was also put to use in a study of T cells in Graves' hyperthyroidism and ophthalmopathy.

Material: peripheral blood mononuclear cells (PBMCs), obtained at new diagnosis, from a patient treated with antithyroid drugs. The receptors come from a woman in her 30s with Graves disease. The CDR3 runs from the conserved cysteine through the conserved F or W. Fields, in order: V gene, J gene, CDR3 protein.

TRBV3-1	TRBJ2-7	CASSQTGYEQYF
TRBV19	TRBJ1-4	CASLRSGTGNEKLFF
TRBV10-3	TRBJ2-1	CAISEWLAGAEQFF
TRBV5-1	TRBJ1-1	CASSLEGWTEAFF
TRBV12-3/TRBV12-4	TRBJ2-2	CASSPQAGGLHGELFF
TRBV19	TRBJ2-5	CASSIGVVQETQYF
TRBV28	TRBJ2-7	CASSGDRGGWQYF
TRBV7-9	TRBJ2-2	CASSLVGGRRTGELFF
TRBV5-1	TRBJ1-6	CASSLATGQNSPLHF
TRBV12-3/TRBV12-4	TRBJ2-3	CASSLVRSGRSADTQYF
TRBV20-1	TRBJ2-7	CSGVSTSPEQYF
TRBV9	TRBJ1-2	CASSTTPGTGYGYTF
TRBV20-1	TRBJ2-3	CSVRRPSGRDTQYF
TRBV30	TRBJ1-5	CAWSTGPNQPQHF
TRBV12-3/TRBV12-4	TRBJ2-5	CASSRKRGETQYF
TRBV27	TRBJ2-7	CASSPPGLGLEQYF
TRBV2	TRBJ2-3	CASSEARGLAGDTQYF
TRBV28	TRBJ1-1	CASVPQGPSGTEAFF
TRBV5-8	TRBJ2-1	CASSGYGLAGTYNEQFF
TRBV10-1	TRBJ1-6	CASNDRGQEDSPLHF
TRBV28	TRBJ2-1	CASSLQLAGANEQFF
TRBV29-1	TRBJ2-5	CSVEDLAGGEETQYF
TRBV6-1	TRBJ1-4	CASTPFRGGEKLFF
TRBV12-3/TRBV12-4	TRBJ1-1	CASSLVRVGTRQKAFF
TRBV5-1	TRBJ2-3	CASIGRAVTDTQYF
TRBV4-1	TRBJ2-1	CASSQRTSGRSYNEQFF
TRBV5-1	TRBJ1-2	CASSYAIIYNYGYTF
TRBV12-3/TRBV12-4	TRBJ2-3	CASTAGGRATDTQYF
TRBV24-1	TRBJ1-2	CATSDSGQGEFYGYTF
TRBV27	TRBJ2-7	CASSKYRGPSYEQYF
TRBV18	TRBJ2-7	CASSPKIYEQYF
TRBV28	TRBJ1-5	CASSRGAGGNQPQHF
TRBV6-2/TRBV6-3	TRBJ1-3	CASSISLPGGLDTIYF
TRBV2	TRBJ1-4	CASRRGTGASTNEKLFF
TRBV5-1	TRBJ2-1	CASRASGSDNEQFF